The sequence of this T cell receptor beta chain was determined in a study of CD8 T cells in Susac syndrome. Random hexamers served to reverse transcribe roughly 0.45 to 1 ug RNA. Coverage of TCR beta CDR3 amplification by immunoSEQ multiplex PCR extended to 54 Vbeta and 13 Jbeta. MiXCR was run by TCRdb on the immunoSEQ multiplex PCR reads, yielding one entry per CDR3 protein. The sample records 150,000 to 200,000 distinct CDR3 sequences, 90% to 95% being singletons. From germline, CDR1 is LNHDA and CDR2 SQIVND (reference sequence). Trimming pared 1 base from V and 3 bases from J, leaving 8 bases between. This CDR3 is built from 14 residues. In blood CD8+ and CD4+ T cells, TCR beta underwent sequencing.

The clonotype was recovered from a human donor in good health. This rearrangement joins TRBV19 to TRBJ2-3; D remains unclear. Specimen: CD4+ T cells from PBMCs. The CDR3 region has the DNA TGTGCCAGTAGTATAGGTGAAGCAACAGATACGCAGTATTTT. It is translated as CASSIGEATDTQYF. Filled out from reference TRBV19 and TRBJ2-3, the complete variable domain reads DGGITQSPKYLFRKEGQNVTLSCEQNLNHDAMYWYRQDPGQGLRLIYYSQIVNDFQKGDIAEGYSVSREKKESFPLTVTSAQKNPTAFYLCASSIGEATDTQYFGPGTRLTVL.